This T cell receptor (beta chain) was captured in a study of CD8+CD57+ T cells in acquired aplastic anemia. J was trimmed by 2 bases and V by 5 bases; bases with no gene match: 5. The germline gives CDR1 SGDLS, CDR2 YYNGEE. This CDR3 has 15 residues. TCR beta VDJ combinations and CDR3 sequences were profiled from genomic DNA. TCRdb ran MiXCR on the reads and lists one entry per CDR3 protein. The data hold 300,000 or so distinct CDR3 sequences, with approximately 60% observed a single time. There are a few counts of this clonotype. Sequencing was done on patients that had shown CD8+CD57+ cell expansion by flow cytometry.

V and J are TRBV9 and TRBJ2-7; 12 bases align to TRBD2. The source of this sequence is a human donor with aplastic anemia. The sequenced material came from sorted CD4+, CD8+, or CD8+CD57+ T cells (not recorded which) from PBMCs. The CDR3 here is CASSPLAGGTYEQYF. The CDR3 region has the DNA TGTGCCAGCAGTCCACTAGCGGGAGGCACCTACGAGCAGTACTTC.